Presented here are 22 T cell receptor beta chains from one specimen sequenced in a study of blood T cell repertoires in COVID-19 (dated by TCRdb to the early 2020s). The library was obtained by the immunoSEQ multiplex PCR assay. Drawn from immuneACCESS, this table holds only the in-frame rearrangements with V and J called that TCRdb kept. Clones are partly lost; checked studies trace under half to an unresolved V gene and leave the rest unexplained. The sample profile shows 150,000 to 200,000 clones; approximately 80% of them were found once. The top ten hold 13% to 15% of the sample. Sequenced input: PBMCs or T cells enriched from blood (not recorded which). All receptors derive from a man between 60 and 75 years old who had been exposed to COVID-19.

The CDR3 DNA sequence: TGTGCCAGTAGTACCGCCCACACGAACACTGAAGCTTTCTTT. Protein sequence: CASSTAHTNTEAFF. The V and J genes are TRBV19 and TRBJ1-1; D remains ambiguous. Per germline, CDR1 LNHDA and CDR2 SQIVND (reference sequence). V shed 4 bases and J shed 1 base, with 10 bases lying between them. The CDR3 runs to 14 residues.

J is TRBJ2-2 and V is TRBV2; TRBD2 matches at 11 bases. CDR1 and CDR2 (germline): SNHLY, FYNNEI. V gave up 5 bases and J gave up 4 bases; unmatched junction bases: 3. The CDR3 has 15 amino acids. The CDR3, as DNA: TGTGCCAGCAGTCCGGGACTAGCGGCCACCGGGGAGCTGTTTTTT. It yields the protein CASSPGLAATGELFF.

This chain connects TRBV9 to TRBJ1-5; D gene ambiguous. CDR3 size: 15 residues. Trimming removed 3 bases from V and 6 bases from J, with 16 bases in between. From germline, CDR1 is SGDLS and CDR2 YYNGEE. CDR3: CASSEGPGGVQPQHF. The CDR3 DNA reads TGTGCCAGCAGCGAGGGCCCTGGCGGGGTTCAGCCCCAGCATTTT.

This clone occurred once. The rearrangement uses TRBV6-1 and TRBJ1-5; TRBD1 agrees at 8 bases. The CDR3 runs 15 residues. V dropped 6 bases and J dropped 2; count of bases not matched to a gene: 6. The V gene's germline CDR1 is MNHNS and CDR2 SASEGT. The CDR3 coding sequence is TGTGCCAGCAGAAACACAGGGGGGGGCAATCAGCCCCAGCATTTT. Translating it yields CASRNTGGGNQPQHF.

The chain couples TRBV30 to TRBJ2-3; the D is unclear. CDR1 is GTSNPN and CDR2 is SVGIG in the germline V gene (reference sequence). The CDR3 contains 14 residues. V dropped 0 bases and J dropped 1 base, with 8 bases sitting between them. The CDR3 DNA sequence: TGTGCCTGGAGTGTACGTCGGGGCACAGATACGCAGTATTTT. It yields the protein CAWSVRRGTDTQYF. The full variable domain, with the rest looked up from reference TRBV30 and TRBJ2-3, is SQTIHQWPATLVQPVGSPLSLECTVEGTSNPNLYWYRQAAGRGLQLLFYSVGIGQISSEVPQNLSASRPQDRQFILSSKKLLLSDSGFYLCAWSVRRGTDTQYFGPGTRLTVL.

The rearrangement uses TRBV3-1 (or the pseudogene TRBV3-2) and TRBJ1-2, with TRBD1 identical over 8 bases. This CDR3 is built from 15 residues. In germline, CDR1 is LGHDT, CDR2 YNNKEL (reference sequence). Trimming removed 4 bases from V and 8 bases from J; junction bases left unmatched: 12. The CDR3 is CASSPNGQGASGYTF. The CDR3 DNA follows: TGTGCCAGCAGCCCCAACGGCCAGGGGGCGAGCGGCTACACCTTC.

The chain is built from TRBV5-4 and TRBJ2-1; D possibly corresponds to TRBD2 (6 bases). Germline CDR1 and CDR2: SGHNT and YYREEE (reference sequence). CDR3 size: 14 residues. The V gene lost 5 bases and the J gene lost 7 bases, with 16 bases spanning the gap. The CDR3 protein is CASREGLGDNEQFF. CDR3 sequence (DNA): TGTGCCAGCAGGGAGGGACTGGGGGATAATGAGCAGTTCTTC.

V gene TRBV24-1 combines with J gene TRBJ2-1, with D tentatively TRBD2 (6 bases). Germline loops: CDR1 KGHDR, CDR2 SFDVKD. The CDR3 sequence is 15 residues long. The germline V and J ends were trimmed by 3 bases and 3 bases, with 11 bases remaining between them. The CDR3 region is CATSDVRRDYNEQFF. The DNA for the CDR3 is TGTGCCACCAGTGATGTGCGGCGGGACTACAATGAGCAGTTCTTC.

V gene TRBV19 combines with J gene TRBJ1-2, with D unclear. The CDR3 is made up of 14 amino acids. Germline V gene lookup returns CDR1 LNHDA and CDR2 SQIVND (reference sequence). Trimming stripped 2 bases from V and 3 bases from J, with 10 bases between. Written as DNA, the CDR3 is TGTGCCAGTAGTATAATAGACAAGCACTATGGCTACACCTTC. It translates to CASSIIDKHYGYTF. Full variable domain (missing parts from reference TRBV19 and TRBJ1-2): DGGITQSPKYLFRKEGQNVTLSCEQNLNHDAMYWYRQDPGQGLRLIYYSQIVNDFQKGDIAEGYSVSREKKESFPLTVTSAQKNPTAFYLCASSIIDKHYGYTFGSGTRLTVV.

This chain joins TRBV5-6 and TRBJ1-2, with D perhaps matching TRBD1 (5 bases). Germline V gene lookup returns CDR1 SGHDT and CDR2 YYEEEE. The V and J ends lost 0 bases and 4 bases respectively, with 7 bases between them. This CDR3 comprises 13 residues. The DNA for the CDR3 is TGTGCCAGCAGCTTGGTCAGGGTCTATGGCTACACCTTC. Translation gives CASSLVRVYGYTF.

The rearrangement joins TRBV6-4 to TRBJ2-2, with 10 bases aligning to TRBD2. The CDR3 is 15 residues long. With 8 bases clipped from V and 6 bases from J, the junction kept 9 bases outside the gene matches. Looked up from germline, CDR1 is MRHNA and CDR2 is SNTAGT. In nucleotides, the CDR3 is TGTGCCAGCCAGCTCCTAGCGGGAGTAGCCGGGGAGCTGTTTTTT. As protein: CASQLLAGVAGELFF.

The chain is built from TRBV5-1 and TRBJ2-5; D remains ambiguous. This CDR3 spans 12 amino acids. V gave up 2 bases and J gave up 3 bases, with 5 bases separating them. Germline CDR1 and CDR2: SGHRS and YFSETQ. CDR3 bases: TGCGCCAGCAGCTTACCTAAAGAGACCCAGTACTTC. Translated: CASSLPKETQYF.

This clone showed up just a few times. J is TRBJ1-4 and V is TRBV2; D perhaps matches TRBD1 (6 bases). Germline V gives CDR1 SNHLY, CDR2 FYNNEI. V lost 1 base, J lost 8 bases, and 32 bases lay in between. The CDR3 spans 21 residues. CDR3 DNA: TGTGCCAGCAGTGAAGGGGGGCGCGATTTAAGTCTTCTTGGTGCTGAGGAAAAACTGTTTTTT. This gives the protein CASSEGGRDLSLLGAEEKLFF.

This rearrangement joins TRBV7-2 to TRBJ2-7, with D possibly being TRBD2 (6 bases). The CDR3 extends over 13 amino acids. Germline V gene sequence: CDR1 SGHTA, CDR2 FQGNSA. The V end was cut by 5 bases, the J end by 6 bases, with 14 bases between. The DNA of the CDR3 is TGTGCCAGCAGCCTATCCCAGGGACTCGAGCAGTACTTC. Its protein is CASSLSQGLEQYF.

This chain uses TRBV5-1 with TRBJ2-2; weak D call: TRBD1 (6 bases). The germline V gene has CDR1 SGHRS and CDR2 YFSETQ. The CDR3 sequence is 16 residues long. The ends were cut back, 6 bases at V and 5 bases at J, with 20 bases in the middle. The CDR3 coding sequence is TGCGCCAGCAACCCACAGGGATTTGAAACAACCGGGGAGCTGTTTTTT. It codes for CASNPQGFETTGELFF. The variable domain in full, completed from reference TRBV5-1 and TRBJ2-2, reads KAGVTQTPRYLIKTRGQQVTLSCSPISGHRSVSWYQQTPGQGLQFLFEYFSETQRNKGNFPGRFSGRQFSNSRSEMNVSTLELGDSALYLCASNPQGFETTGELFFGEGSRLTVL.

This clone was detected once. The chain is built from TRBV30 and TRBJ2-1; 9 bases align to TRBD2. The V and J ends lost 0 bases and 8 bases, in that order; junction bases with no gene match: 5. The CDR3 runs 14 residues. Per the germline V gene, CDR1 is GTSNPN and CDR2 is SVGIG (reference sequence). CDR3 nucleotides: TGTGCCTGGAGTGTCTTTAGCGGGAGTTATGAGCAGTTCTTC. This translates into CAWSVFSGSYEQFF.

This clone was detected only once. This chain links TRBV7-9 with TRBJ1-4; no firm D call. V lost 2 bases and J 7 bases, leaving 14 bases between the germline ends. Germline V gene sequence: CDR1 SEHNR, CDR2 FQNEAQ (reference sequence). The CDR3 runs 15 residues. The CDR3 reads CASSLPRSAGEKLFF. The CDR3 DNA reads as TGTGCCAGCAGCTTACCTCGATCAGCGGGTGAAAAACTGTTTTTT. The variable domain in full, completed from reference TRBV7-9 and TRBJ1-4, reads DTGVSQNPRHKITKRGQNVTFRCDPISEHNRLYWYRQTLGQGPEFLTYFQNEAQLEKSRLLSDRFSAERPKGSFSTLEIQRTEQGDSAMYLCASSLPRSAGEKLFFGSGTQLSVL.

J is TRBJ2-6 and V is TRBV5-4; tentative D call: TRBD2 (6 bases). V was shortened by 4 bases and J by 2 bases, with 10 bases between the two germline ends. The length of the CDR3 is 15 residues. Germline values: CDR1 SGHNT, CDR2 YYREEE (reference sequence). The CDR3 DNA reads TGTGCCAGCAGCGGAGGGATTCCTGGGGCCAACGTCCTGACTTTC. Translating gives CASSGGIPGANVLTF.

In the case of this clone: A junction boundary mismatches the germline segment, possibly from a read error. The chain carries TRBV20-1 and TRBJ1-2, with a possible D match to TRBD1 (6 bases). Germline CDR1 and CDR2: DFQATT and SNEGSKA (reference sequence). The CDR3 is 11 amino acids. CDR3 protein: CSASPQGPVLF. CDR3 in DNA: TGCAGTGCTAGCCCACAGGGTCCCGTCTTATTC.

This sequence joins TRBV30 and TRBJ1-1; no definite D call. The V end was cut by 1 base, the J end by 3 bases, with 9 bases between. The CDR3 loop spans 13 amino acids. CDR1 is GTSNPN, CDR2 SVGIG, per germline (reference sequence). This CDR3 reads CAWSDRLDTEAFF. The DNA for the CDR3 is TGTGCCTGGAGTGACAGATTGGACACTGAAGCTTTCTTT.

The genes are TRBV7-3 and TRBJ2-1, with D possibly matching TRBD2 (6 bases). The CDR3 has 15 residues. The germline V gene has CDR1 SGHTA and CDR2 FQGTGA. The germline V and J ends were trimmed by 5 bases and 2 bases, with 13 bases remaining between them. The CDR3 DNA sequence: TGTGCCAGCAGCACCACGGCTAGCGCCTACAATGAGCAGTTCTTC. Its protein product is CASSTTASAYNEQFF. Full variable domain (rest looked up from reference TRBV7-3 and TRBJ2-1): GAGVSQTPSNKVTEKGKYVELRCDPISGHTALYWYRQSLGQGPEFLIYFQGTGAADDSGLPNDRFFAVRPEGSVSTLKIQRTERGDSAVYLCASSTTASAYNEQFFGPGTRLTVL.

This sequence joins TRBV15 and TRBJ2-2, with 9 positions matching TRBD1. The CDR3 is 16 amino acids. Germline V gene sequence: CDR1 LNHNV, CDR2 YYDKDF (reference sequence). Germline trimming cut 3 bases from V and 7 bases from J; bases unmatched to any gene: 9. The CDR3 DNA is TGTGCCACCAGCAGGGGCCGGGACAGGGAAGTCGGGGAGCTGTTTTTT. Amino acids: CATSRGRDREVGELFF. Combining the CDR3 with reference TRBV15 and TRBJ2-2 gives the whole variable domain DAMVIQNPRYQVTQFGKPVTLSCSQTLNHNVMYWYQQKSSQAPKLLFHYYDKDFNNEADTPDNFQSRRPNTSFCFLDIRSPGLGDTAMYLCATSRGRDREVGELFFGEGSRLTVL.